This T cell receptor beta chain was sequenced during a study of cytomegalovirus exposure and HLA in healthy donors. Study results and limitations: Across donors, presence/absence analyses took sequencing depth to be roughly uniform. When analyzed later, a missense DCLRE1C variant was found to be linked to TCR beta V- and J-gene trimming.

Primers for the PCR totalled 60 Vbeta and 13 Jbeta. The repertoire was sequenced with immunoSEQ multiplex PCR; TCRdb's copy has only in-frame clones and lacks some. Here the sample spans 90,000 to 110,000 clones, 65% to 85% being singletons. About this clone itself: Antigen unknown.

Germline CDR1 and CDR2: MNHEY and SMNVEV (reference sequence). The CDR3 loop spans 15 amino acids. V was pared by 8 bases and J by 7 bases, with 12 bases of the junction left unmatched. The chain is built from TRBV27 and TRBJ2-2; 8 nucleotides match TRBD1. The clonotype was recovered from a male donor in good health and CMV-seronegative. Sequencing was done on a sample of PBMCs. In DNA, the CDR3 is TGTGCCAGCCGCATGGGCCAGGGGGCCGTCGGGGAGCTGTTTTTT. Translation: CASRMGQGAVGELFF.